The source of this T cell receptor (beta chain) is a study of identifying expanded T cells in peripheral blood. Overall study results and limits: Technical replicates showed around 1.2 changed clones; approximately two weeks about 16.4; four weeks 19.

Only in-frame clones appear in the TCRdb table, and some are missing; sequencing was by immunoSEQ multiplex PCR. The sample lists fewer than 130,000 clones, around 89% occurring once. Points on this clone: Its antigen is unidentified. This specimen includes other DNA sequences encoding the same CDR3.

The CDR3 covers 15 residues. From germline, CDR1 is SGHTA and CDR2 FQGNSA. With V trimmed by 5 bases and J by 0 bases, 5 bases remained unmatched. V and J are TRBV7-2 and TRBJ2-3, with 7 bases matching TRBD1. The sample consisted of blood. The source is a person aged 18 to 75 in good health. CDR3 region: CASSPGGPSTDTQYF. In DNA form, the CDR3 reads TGTGCCAGCAGCCCAGGGGGACCCAGCACAGATACGCAGTATTTT.